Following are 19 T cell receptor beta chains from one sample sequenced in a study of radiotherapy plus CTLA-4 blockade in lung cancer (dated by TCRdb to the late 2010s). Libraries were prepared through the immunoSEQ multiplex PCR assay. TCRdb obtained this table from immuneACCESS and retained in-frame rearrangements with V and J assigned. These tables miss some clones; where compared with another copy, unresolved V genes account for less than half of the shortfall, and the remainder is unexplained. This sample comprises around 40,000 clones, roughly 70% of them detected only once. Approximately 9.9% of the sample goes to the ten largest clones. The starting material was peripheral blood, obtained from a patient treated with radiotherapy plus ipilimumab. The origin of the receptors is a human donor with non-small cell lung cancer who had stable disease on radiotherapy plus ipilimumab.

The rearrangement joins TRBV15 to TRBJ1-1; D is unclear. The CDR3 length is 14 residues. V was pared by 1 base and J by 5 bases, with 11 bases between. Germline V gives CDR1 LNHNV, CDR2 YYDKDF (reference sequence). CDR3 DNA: TGTGCCACCAGCAGAGTAATTGGAGGTACTGAAGCTTTCTTT. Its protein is CATSRVIGGTEAFF.

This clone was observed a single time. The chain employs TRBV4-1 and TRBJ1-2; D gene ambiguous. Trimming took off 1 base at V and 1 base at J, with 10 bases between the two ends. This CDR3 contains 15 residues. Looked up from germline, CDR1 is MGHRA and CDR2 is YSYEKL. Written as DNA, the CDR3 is TGCGCCAGCAGCCAAGTGCAGAACGTTAACTATGGCTACACCTTC. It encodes CASSQVQNVNYGYTF.

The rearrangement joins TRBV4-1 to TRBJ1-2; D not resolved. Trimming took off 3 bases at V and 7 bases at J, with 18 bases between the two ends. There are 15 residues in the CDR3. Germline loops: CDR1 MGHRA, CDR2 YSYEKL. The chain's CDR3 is CASSQLKRGGSGYTF. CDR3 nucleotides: TGCGCCAGCAGCCAGCTAAAGCGGGGAGGCAGTGGCTACACCTTC.

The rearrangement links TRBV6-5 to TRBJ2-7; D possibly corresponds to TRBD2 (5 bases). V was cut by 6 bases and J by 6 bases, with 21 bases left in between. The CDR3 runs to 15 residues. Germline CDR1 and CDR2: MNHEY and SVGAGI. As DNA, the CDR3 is TGTGCCAGCAGGACTCACACGGGCCGGGGTGGCGAGCAGTACTTC. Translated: CASRTHTGRGGEQYF.

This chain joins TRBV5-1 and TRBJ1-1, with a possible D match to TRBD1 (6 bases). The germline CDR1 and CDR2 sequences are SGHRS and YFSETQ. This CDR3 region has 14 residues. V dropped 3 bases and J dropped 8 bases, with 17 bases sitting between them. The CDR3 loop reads CASSYIQGPAEAFF. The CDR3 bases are TGCGCCAGCAGCTACATTCAGGGGCCCGCGGAAGCTTTCTTT.

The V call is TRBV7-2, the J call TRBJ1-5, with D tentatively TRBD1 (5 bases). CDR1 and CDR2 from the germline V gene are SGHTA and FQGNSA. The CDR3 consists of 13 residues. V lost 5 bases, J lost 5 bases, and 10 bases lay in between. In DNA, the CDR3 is TGTGCCAGCAGCCTCGACAGTGATCAGCCCCAGCATTTT. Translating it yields CASSLDSDQPQHF. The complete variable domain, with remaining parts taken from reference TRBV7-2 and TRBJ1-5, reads GAGVSQSPSNKVTEKGKDVELRCDPISGHTALYWYRQSLGQGLEFLIYFQGNSAPDKSGLPSDRFSAERTGGSVSTLTIQRTQQEDSAVYLCASSLDSDQPQHFGDGTRLSIL.

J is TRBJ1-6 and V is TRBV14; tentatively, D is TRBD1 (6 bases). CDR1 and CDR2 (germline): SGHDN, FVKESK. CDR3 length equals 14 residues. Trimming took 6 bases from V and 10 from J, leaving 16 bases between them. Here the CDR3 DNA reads TGTGCCAGCAGTCACAGGGAGCCGGGATCACCCCTCCACTTT. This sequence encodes CASSHREPGSPLHF.

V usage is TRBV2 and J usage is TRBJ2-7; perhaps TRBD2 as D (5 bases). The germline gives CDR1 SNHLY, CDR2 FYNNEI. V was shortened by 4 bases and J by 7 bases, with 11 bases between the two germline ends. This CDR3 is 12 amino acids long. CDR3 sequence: CASSGSGLEQYF. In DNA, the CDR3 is TGTGCCAGCAGTGGGAGCGGACTTGAGCAGTACTTC.

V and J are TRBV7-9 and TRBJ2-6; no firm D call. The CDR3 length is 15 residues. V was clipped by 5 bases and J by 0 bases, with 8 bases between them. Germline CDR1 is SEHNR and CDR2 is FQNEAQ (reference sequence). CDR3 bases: TGTGCCAGCAGCCGTAGTTCCTCTGGGGCCAACGTCCTGACTTTC. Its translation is CASSRSSSGANVLTF. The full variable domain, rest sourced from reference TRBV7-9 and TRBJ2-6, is DTGVSQNPRHKITKRGQNVTFRCDPISEHNRLYWYRQTLGQGPEFLTYFQNEAQLEKSRLLSDRFSAERPKGSFSTLEIQRTEQGDSAMYLCASSRSSSGANVLTFGAGSRLTVL.

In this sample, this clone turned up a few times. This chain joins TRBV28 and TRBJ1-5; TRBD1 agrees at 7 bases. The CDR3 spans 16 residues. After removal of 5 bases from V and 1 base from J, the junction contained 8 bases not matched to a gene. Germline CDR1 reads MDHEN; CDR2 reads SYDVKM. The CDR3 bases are TGTGCCAGCAGTACCCCCGTGGGACAGAGCAATCAGCCCCAGCATTTT. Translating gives CASSTPVGQSNQPQHF.

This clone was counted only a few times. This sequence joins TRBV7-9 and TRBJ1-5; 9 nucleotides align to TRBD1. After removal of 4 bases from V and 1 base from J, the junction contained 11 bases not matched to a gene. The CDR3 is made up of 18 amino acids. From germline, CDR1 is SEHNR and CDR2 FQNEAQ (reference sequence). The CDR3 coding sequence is TGTGCCAGCAGCTACGGGACAGGGTTCATAGGGAGCAATCAGCCCCAGCATTTT. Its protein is CASSYGTGFIGSNQPQHF.

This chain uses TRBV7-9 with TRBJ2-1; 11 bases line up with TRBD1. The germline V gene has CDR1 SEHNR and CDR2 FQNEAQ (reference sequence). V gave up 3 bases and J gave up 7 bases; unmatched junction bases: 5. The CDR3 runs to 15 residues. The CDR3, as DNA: TGTGCCAGCAGCTTCACCGGGACAGGGGGGAATGAGCAGTTCTTC. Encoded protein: CASSFTGTGGNEQFF. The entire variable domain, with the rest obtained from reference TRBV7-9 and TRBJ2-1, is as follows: DTGVSQNPRHKITKRGQNVTFRCDPISEHNRLYWYRQTLGQGPEFLTYFQNEAQLEKSRLLSDRFSAERPKGSFSTLEIQRTEQGDSAMYLCASSFTGTGGNEQFFGPGTRLTVL.

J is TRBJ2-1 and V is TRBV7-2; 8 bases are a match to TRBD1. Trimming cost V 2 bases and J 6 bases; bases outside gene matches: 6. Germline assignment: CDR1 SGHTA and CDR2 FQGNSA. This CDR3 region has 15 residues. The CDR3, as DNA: TGTGCCAGCAGCTTAATCGGGACAGGAACCAATGAGCAGTTCTTC. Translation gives CASSLIGTGTNEQFF.

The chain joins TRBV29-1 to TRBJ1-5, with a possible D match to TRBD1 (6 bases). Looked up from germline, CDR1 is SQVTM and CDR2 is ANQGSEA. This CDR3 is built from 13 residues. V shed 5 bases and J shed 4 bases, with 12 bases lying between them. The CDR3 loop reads CSVQRDTNQPQHF. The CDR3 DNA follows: TGCAGCGTTCAAAGGGACACAAATCAGCCCCAGCATTTT.

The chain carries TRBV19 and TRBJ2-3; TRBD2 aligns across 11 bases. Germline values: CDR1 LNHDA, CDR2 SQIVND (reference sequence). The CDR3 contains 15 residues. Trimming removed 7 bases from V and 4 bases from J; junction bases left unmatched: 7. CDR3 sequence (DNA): TGTGCCAGTAAAACTAGCGGGAGTTCTCCAGATACGCAGTATTTT. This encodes CASKTSGSSPDTQYF.

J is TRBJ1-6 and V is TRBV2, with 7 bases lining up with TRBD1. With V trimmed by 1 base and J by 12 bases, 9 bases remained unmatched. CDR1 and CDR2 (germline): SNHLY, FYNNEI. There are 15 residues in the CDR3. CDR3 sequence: CASSEVGRGQRPLHF. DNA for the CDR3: TGTGCCAGCAGTGAAGTGGGTAGGGGGCAAAGACCCCTCCACTTT.

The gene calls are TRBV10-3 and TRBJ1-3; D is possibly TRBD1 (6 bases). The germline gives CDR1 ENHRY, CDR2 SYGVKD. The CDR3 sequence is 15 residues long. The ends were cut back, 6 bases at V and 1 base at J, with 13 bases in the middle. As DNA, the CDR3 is TGTGCCATCAGCCCAGGGGCACCATCTGGAAACACCATATATTTT. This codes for CAISPGAPSGNTIYF.

CDR3 sequence (DNA): TGTGCCAGCAGCGGTAGACAGGGGCGGACTGAAGCTTTCTTT. Its translation: CASSGRQGRTEAFF. The rearrangement uses TRBV11-2 and TRBJ1-1, with 8 bases identical to TRBD1. CDR1 is SGHAT, CDR2 FQNNGV, per germline. Trimming at V came to 5 bases and at J to 5 bases, leaving 7 bases not matched to a gene. CDR3 size: 14 residues.

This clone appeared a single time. CDR3 sequence: CASNYRGTEQFF. The DNA of the CDR3 is TGTGCCAGCAACTATCGGGGGACTGAGCAGTTCTTC. The rearrangement links TRBV11-2 to TRBJ2-1, with a weak D call TRBD2 (6 bases). Per the germline V gene, CDR1 is SGHAT and CDR2 is FQNNGV. V lost 7 bases and J lost 9, with 13 bases in between. The CDR3 length is 12 residues.